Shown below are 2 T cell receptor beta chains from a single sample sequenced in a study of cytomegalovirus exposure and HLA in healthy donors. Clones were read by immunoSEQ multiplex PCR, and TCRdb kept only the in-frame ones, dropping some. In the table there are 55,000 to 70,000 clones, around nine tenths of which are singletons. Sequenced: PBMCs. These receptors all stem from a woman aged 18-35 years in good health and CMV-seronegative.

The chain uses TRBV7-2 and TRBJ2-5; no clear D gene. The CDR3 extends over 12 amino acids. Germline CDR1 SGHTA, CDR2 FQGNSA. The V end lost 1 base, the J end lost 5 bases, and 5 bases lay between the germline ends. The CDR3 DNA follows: TGTGCCAGCAGCTTAGGTCATGAGACCCAGTACTTC. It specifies CASSLGHETQYF. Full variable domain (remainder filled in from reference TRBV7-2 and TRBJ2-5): GAGVSQSPSNKVTEKGKDVELRCDPISGHTALYWYRQSLGQGLEFLIYFQGNSAPDKSGLPSDRFSAERTGGSVSTLTIQRTQQEDSAVYLCASSLGHETQYFGPGTRLLVL.

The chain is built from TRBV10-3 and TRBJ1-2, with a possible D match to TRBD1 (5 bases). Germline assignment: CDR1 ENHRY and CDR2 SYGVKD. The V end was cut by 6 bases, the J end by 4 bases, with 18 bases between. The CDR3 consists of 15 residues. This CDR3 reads CAIRGGGTLFYGYTF. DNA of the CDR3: TGTGCCATCAGGGGCGGGGGGACTCTCTTCTATGGCTACACCTTC.